These 14 T cell receptor beta chains were all obtained from the same sample, sequenced in a study of OX40 agonist ivuxolimab in advanced cancers. Some clones are missing from TCRdb's copy, which holds only in-frame ones; the method was immunoSEQ multiplex PCR. The data show about 62,000 clones, 85% seen once. The sample was CD4+ or CD8+ T cells sorted from blood, taken in a trial of the OX40 agonist ivuxolimab. All receptors come from an adult with an advanced solid tumor such as melanoma, head and neck, liver or kidney cancer.

The chain couples TRBV7-8 to TRBJ2-7; D gene uncertain. Looked up from germline, CDR1 is SGHVS and CDR2 is FQNEAQ. The V gene lost 1 base and the J gene lost 3 bases, with 7 bases spanning the gap. The CDR3 totals 13 residues. The CDR3 bases are TGTGCCAGCAGCTTAGACAGAAACTACGAGCAGTACTTC. Encoded protein: CASSLDRNYEQYF.

The chain links TRBV2 to TRBJ1-4; maybe TRBD1 (5 bases). The germline V and J ends were trimmed by 6 bases and 8 bases, with 13 bases remaining between them. Germline CDR1 SNHLY, CDR2 FYNNEI. This CDR3 is built from 13 residues. CDR3 in amino acids: CASSDQGYEKLFF. CDR3 DNA: TGTGCCAGCAGCGACCAGGGTTACGAAAAACTGTTTTTT.

The chain joins TRBV6-5 to TRBJ2-1; D gene unclear. Germline V lookup: CDR1 MNHEY, CDR2 SVGAGI. The V end lost 6 bases, the J end lost 0 bases, and 6 bases lay between the germline ends. The CDR3 length is 13 residues. The CDR3 sequence: CASRSSSYNEQFF. DNA for the CDR3: TGTGCCAGCAGATCGAGCTCCTACAATGAGCAGTTCTTC.

The chain joins TRBV29-1 to TRBJ2-5, with D possibly matching TRBD1 (5 bases). The CDR3 has 13 amino acids. Germline CDR1 reads SQVTM; CDR2 reads ANQGSEA. V lost 5 bases and J 4 bases, leaving 14 bases between the germline ends. The CDR3 DNA sequence: TGCAGCGTTCGGGTACAGGCCATAGAGACCCAGTACTTC. Encoded protein: CSVRVQAIETQYF.

The genes are TRBV7-6 and TRBJ2-1, with 7 positions matching TRBD2. This CDR3 region has 14 residues. The V segment lost 5 bases and the J segment 4 bases; nucleotides outside the gene matches: 5. Germline V gene lookup returns CDR1 SGHVS and CDR2 FNYEAQ. The CDR3 is CASSPGLGYNEQFF. Written as DNA, the CDR3 is TGTGCCAGCAGCCCAGGACTAGGGTACAATGAGCAGTTCTTC.

The chain recombines TRBV5-1 with TRBJ1-1, with TRBD1 matching over 7 bases. The CDR3 extends over 12 amino acids. The germline gives CDR1 SGHRS, CDR2 YFSETQ. The junction had 2 bases not matched to a gene; V was cut back by 4 bases and J by 5 bases. The CDR3: CASSPGGTEAFF. In DNA, the CDR3 is TGCGCCAGCAGCCCAGGGGGAACTGAAGCTTTCTTT.

The chain employs TRBV7-3 and TRBJ2-1; D ambiguous. Per the germline V gene, CDR1 is SGHTA and CDR2 is FQGTGA. The CDR3 is 13 amino acids. The V and J ends lost 1 base and 6 bases respectively, with 7 bases between them. CDR3 region: CASSLSFSNEQFF. CDR3 sequence (DNA): TGTGCCAGCAGCTTAAGTTTCTCCAATGAGCAGTTCTTC.

The chain is built from TRBV2 and TRBJ1-1, with D possibly matching TRBD1 (6 bases). Trimming stripped 7 bases from V and 5 bases from J, with 20 bases between. The CDR3 covers 15 residues. CDR1 is SNHLY and CDR2 is FYNNEI in the germline V gene. CDR3 nucleotide sequence: TGTGCCAGCAAATCCAAGGGGGGCGCTAGGACTGAAGCTTTCTTT. Amino acids: CASKSKGGARTEAFF.

The rearrangement joins TRBV18 to TRBJ1-5; TRBD1 matches at 7 bases. CDR1 KGHSH and CDR2 LQKENI come from the germline V gene. V shed 4 bases, J shed 0 bases, and the junction held 12 bases outside the gene matches. The CDR3 runs 18 residues. CDR3 amino acids: CASSLFDRVKDSNQPQHF. CDR3 nucleotide sequence: TGTGCCAGCTCACTCTTCGACAGGGTAAAGGATAGCAATCAGCCCCAGCATTTT.

The chain combines TRBV19 with TRBJ2-7; D gene ambiguous. V lost 6 bases and J lost 4, with 10 bases in between. This CDR3 spans 12 amino acids. Per the germline V gene, CDR1 is LNHDA and CDR2 is SQIVND (reference sequence). CDR3 sequence reads: CASSQAGYEQYF. CDR3 DNA: TGTGCCAGTAGCCAGGCTGGTTACGAGCAGTACTTC.

The V call is TRBV5-1, the J call TRBJ2-1; D call uncertain. The CDR3 runs to 12 residues. The V gene's germline CDR1 is SGHRS and CDR2 YFSETQ. V lost 4 bases and J 9 bases, leaving 11 bases between the germline ends. The DNA of the CDR3 is TGCGCCAGCAGCCCCGTATGGGGTGAGCAGTTCTTC. Translation gives CASSPVWGEQFF.

The chain couples TRBV5-1 to TRBJ1-3; D gene ambiguous. CDR1 SGHRS and CDR2 YFSETQ come from the germline V gene. The CDR3 runs 15 residues. V lost 2 bases, J lost 0 bases, and 9 bases lay in between. This CDR3 reads CASSFRGDSGNTIYF. The CDR3 DNA is TGCGCCAGCAGCTTCCGCGGTGACTCTGGAAACACCATATATTTT.

The chain employs TRBV27 and TRBJ2-3, with 8 bases aligning to TRBD2. The CDR3 loop spans 14 amino acids. Germline CDR1 and CDR2: MNHEY and SMNVEV (reference sequence). The V segment lost 5 bases and the J segment 4 bases; nucleotides outside the gene matches: 5. CDR3 residues: CASSLTAGADTQYF. The CDR3 nucleotides are TGTGCCAGCAGTCTGACAGCGGGAGCAGATACGCAGTATTTT.

There are a few counts of this clone. This chain links TRBV7-9 with TRBJ1-2; TRBD1 aligns across 9 bases. Trimming removed 5 bases from V and 7 bases from J; junction bases left unmatched: 8. Germline V gives CDR1 SEHNR, CDR2 FQNEAQ (reference sequence). The CDR3 extends over 14 amino acids. CDR3 amino acids: CASSPWDRVGGYTF. CDR3 in DNA: TGTGCCAGCAGCCCCTGGGACAGGGTTGGTGGCTACACCTTC.